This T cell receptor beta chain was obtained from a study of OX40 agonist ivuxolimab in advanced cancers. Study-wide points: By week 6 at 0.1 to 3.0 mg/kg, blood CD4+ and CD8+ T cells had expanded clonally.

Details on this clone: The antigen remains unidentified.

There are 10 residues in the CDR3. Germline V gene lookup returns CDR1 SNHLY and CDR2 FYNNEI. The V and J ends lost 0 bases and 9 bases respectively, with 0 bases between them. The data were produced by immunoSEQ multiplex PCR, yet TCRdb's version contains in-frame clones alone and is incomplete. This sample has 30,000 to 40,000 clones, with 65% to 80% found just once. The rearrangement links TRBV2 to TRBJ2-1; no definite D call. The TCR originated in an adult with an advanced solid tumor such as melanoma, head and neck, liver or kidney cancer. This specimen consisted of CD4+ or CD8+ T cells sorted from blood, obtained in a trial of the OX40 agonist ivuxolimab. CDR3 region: CASSEAEQFF. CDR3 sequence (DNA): TGTGCCAGCAGTGAAGCTGAGCAGTTCTTC.